This TCR beta chain derives from a study of cytomegalovirus exposure and HLA in healthy donors. Study-level findings and limits: A few chains linked to CMV were shown in vitro to be specific for CMV antigens.

This clone is a singleton in its sample. Its antigen is currently unknown. The PCR ran on 60 Vbeta and 13 Jbeta primers. Here immunoSEQ multiplex PCR was the method, and the copy in TCRdb shows in-frame clones only, minus some. The repertoire includes some 180,000 clones, roughly 79% of them detected once, and 1.5% to 2% sits in the top ten. The CDR3 consists of 12 residues. Trimming took 8 bases from V and 4 from J, leaving 12 bases between them. Germline CDR1 reads MNHEY; CDR2 reads SMNVEV (reference sequence). What was sequenced was PBMCs. The chain recombines TRBV27 with TRBJ2-7; maybe TRBD1 (6 bases). This TCR was recovered from a man aged 30 to 39 in good health and CMV-seronegative. The CDR3 sequence: CASRTDRYEQYF. The CDR3, as DNA: TGTGCCAGCCGAACGGACAGATACGAGCAGTACTTC.